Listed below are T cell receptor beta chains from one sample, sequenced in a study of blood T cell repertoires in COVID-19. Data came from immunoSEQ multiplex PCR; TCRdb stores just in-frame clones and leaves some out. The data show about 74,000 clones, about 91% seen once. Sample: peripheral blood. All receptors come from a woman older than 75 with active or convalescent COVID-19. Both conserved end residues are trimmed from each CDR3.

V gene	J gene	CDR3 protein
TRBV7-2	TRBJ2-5	ASSGQGQETQY
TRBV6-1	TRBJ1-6	ASSERAIRDSPLH
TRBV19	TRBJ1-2	ASRDRESGQANYGYT
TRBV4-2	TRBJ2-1	ASSPAVGAGGYNEQF
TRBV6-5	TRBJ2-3	ASRRTGTDTQY
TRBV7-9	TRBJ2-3	ASSPPTEDTQY
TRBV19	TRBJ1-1	ASSIYSGIGTEAF
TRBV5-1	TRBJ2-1	ASSPPLAGGPHEQF
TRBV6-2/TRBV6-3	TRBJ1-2	ASSYPGTGYYGYT
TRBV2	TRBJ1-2	ASRHGTGRYGYT
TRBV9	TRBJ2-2	ASSVSVTGELF
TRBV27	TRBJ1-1	ASSLSREGTEAF
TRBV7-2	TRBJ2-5	ASSYQTGQETQY
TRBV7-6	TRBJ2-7	ASSLGTGGPYEQY
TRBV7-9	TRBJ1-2	ASSLQGQGNYGYT
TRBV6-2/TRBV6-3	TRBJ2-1	ASSRTSGGGEQF
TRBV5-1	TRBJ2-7	ASSPVHEQY